The T cell receptor (beta chain) under discussion was sequenced for a study of T-cell reconstitution after alpha-beta-depleted transplantation in children. Study-level points and caveats: Surviving recipient cells, namely T cells and thymic progenitors, were the source of high day-60 TCRbeta diversity in some patients.

Unique molecular identifiers were used to barcode this TCRbeta library. Via MiXCR, TCRdb re-called the PCR reads, giving one row per CDR3 protein. The sample has 400,000 to 550,000 distinct CDR3 sequences; about 11% are singletons. With respect to this clonotype: The target antigen is unknown.

This clonotype was obtained from a child aged 2 to 15 with inherited bone marrow failure, due to receive a stem cell transplant. The sample was PBMCs, taken before TCRalphabeta/CD19-depleted stem cell transplant.

As DNA, the CDR3 is TGTGCCAGCAGTTTGGCCGTCTTCACAGATACGCAGTATTTT. It translates to CASSLAVFTDTQYF. This chain links TRBV12-3 or TRBV12-4 with TRBJ2-3; D not certain. The CDR3 is 14 residues long. Trimming cost V 3 bases and J 2 bases, with 9 bases left between them.